Listed below are T cell receptor beta chains from one sample, sequenced in a study of blood T cell repertoires in COVID-19. Libraries were prepared by immunoSEQ multiplex PCR; TCRdb keeps only in-frame clonotypes and omits some of them. This table has 70,000 to 85,000 clones, about four fifths appearing once. Input material: peripheral blood. The origin of the receptors is a man aged 55 to 69 with acute or convalescent COVID-19. CDR3s include the opening cysteine and the closing phenylalanine or tryptophan. The D gene is left open where the match is weak. Where a row states a size, it is once, few, many or the class of an expanded clone; other rows omit it.

>TRBV5-1|NA|NA|TRBJ2-7
TGCGCCAGCAGCCCCTGGACTGCAACCGGGGAGCAGTACTTC
CASSPWTATGEQYF
>TRBV7-2|once|TRBD2|TRBJ2-5
TGTGCCAGCAGCTTAGGGAGCGGGGTTGAGACCCAGTACTTC
CASSLGSGVETQYF
>TRBV12-3/TRBV12-4|NA|NA|TRBJ1-3
TGTGCCAGCTGGACACCCCCGGGAGACACCATATATTTT
CASWTPPGDTIYF
>TRBV18|NA|NA|TRBJ1-4
TGTGCCAGCTCATGGGCCCCAATGGGTGAAAAACTGTTTTTT
CASSWAPMGEKLFF
>TRBV3-1/TRBV3-2|NA|TRBD2|TRBJ2-5
TGTGCCAGCAACCCAAGCGGGGGAGTGAAGGGAGAGACCCAGTACTTC
CASNPSGGVKGETQYF
>TRBV25-1|NA|TRBD1|TRBJ2-3
TGTGCCATACAGGGGGCTGGGACAGATACGCAGTATTTT
CAIQGAGTDTQYF
>TRBV24-1|NA|TRBD1|TRBJ2-2
TGTGCCACCAGTGACCCGGGACAGGGGGACACCGGGGAGCTGTTTTTT
CATSDPGQGDTGELFF
>TRBV6-5|NA|NA|TRBJ2-1
TGTGCCAGCAGGTATCAGGTGTCAATATCCGATGAGCAGTTCTTC
CASRYQVSISDEQFF
>TRBV2|few|TRBD2|TRBJ2-2
TGTGCCAGGAGACTAGCGGGAGTCACCACCGGGGAGCTGTTTTTT
CARRLAGVTTGELFF
>TRBV6-5|NA|NA|TRBJ2-3
TGTGCCAGCAGTTATCGTAGCGGCTACACAGATACGCAGTATTTT
CASSYRSGYTDTQYF
>TRBV28|once|NA|TRBJ2-5
TGTGCCAGCAGTCATGGGGCTAGCGAAGAGACCCAGTACTTC
CASSHGASEETQYF
>TRBV19|NA|NA|TRBJ2-1
TGTGCCAGTAGTATAACCCGCAGCTCCTACAATGAGCAGTTCTTC
CASSITRSSYNEQFF
>TRBV19|few|NA|TRBJ1-1
TGTGCCACTCGGCCGGGGGGCGGTCGCGGCACTGAAGCTTTCTTT
CATRPGGGRGTEAFF
>TRBV9|NA|NA|TRBJ1-1
TGTGCCAGCAGCGCCTTGGGACAGAACACTGAAGCTTTCTTT
CASSALGQNTEAFF
>TRBV5-5|NA|NA|TRBJ1-4
TGTGCCAGCAGCGCAACAGGAGAAAAACTGTTTTTT
CASSATGEKLFF
>TRBV7-9|NA|TRBD2|TRBJ2-2
TGTGCCAGCAGCTTAAGGGCTAGCGGGGCTCGAGGGGAGCTGTTTTTT
CASSLRASGARGELFF
>TRBV2|NA|NA|TRBJ1-5
TGTGCCAGCAGTGACAGGGGCAATCAGCCCCAGCATTTT
CASSDRGNQPQHF
>TRBV24-1|NA|TRBD1|TRBJ2-1
TGTGCCACCAGCCATTCTACAGGGGATGGTGAGCAGTTCTTC
CATSHSTGDGEQFF
>TRBV10-3|once|NA|TRBJ2-7
TGTGCCATCAGTGAGTCGGGGGCGTCCTCCTACGAGCAGTACTTC
CAISESGASSYEQYF
>TRBV2|NA|TRBD1|TRBJ1-3
TGTGCCAGCACCCATCCGGGACAGGGAAACACCATATATTTT
CASTHPGQGNTIYF
>TRBV5-1|NA|NA|TRBJ2-2
TGCGCCAGCAGCGCGACAGGGAACACCGGGGAGCTGTTTTTT
CASSATGNTGELFF
>TRBV11-2|NA|NA|TRBJ2-3
TGTGCCAGCAGCTTAACTCCCTTGTCTGGTACGCAGTATTTT
CASSLTPLSGTQYF
>TRBV11-2|few|TRBD2|TRBJ2-1
TGTGCCAGCAGCAAGACGGGACTAGCGGGTTACAATGAGCAGTTCTTC
CASSKTGLAGYNEQFF
>TRBV18|NA|TRBD1|TRBJ2-7
TGTGCCAGCTCACCACGACAGGGGGCGGGGGAGCAGTACTTC
CASSPRQGAGEQYF
>TRBV6-5|NA|TRBD1|TRBJ1-2
TGTGCCAGCAGCTACACAGGGGTGCATGGCTACACCTTC
CASSYTGVHGYTF
>TRBV29-1|NA|TRBD1|TRBJ2-1
TGCAGCGCATCCCGGGACAGGGGCTCCAATGAGCAGTTCTTC
CSASRDRGSNEQFF
>TRBV18|NA|NA|TRBJ1-3
TGTGCCAGCAAATCCCCGCAGGGCGCTGATAACACCATATATTTT
CASKSPQGADNTIYF
>TRBV28|NA|NA|TRBJ1-1
TGTGCCAGCAGTTTACCCCTCGGGAACACTGAAGCTTTCTTT
CASSLPLGNTEAFF
>TRBV9|NA|NA|TRBJ2-5
TGTGCCAGCAGCCCCCCCCCGGGGACACCTCGGGAGACCCAGTACTTC
CASSPPPGTPRETQYF
>TRBV6-4|NA|NA|TRBJ2-2
TGTGCCAGCAGTATGAATGAGTTCGGGGAGCTGTTTTTT
CASSMNEFGELFF
>TRBV5-4|NA|NA|TRBJ2-2
TGTGCCAGCAGCTTGTTTTTGGGGCGGGACGGGGAGCTGTTTTTT
CASSLFLGRDGELFF
>TRBV20-1|NA|NA|TRBJ2-3
TGCAGTGCGCGATTTGGAGATACGCAGTATTTT
CSARFGDTQYF
>TRBV6-5|NA|TRBD2|TRBJ2-3
TGTGCCAGCAGACCCGGGGGGGCTCGGGATACGCAGTATTTT
CASRPGGARDTQYF
>TRBV20-1|NA|NA|TRBJ2-5
TGCAGTGCTAGTCGGGAAGAGACCCAGTACTTC
CSASREETQYF
>TRBV19|NA|TRBD2|TRBJ2-1
TGTGCCAGTAGTATCCCACTAGCGGGGGCCCGGGTTAGGAATGAGCAGTTCTTC
CASSIPLAGARVRNEQFF
>TRBV6-2/TRBV6-3|few|NA|TRBJ1-6
TGTGCCAGCAGTTACCCGCCGGACACCCTCCACTTT
CASSYPPDTLHF
>TRBV28|NA|NA|TRBJ2-1
TGTGCCAGCAGAAGAGGCAGATACAATGAGCAGTTCTTC
CASRRGRYNEQFF
>TRBV18|NA|TRBD2|TRBJ2-3
TGTGCCGGATTGCGGGGGGGCAGAGATACGCAGTATTTT
CAGLRGGRDTQYF
>TRBV12-3/TRBV12-4|NA|NA|TRBJ2-3
NA
CASSFASGANHF
>TRBV7-8|NA|NA|TRBJ1-5
TGTGCCAGCAGCCCGCGGTCTCTTTATCAGCCCCAGCATTTT
CASSPRSLYQPQHF
>TRBV10-3|NA|TRBD1|TRBJ2-2
TGTGCCATCAGTGGGGGACAGGGGACGAACACCGGGGAGCTGTTTTTT
CAISGGQGTNTGELFF
>TRBV7-2|NA|TRBD1|TRBJ1-4
TGTGCCAGCAGCACCTCCGGGACAGAAAATGAAAAACTGTTTTTT
CASSTSGTENEKLFF
>TRBV5-1|NA|NA|TRBJ1-1
TGCGCCAGCAGCTCACAGGGACAAACTGAAGCTTTCTTT
CASSSQGQTEAFF
>TRBV7-7|once|TRBD1|TRBJ2-5
TGTGCTAGCAGCTTTTTGGGACAGCAAGAGACCCAGTACTTC
CASSFLGQQETQYF
>TRBV4-2|few|TRBD2|TRBJ2-1
TGTGCCAGCAGCCTGGCCAGCGGGGGGGCTGGTGAGCAGTTCTTC
CASSLASGGAGEQFF
>TRBV28|NA|NA|TRBJ2-1
TGTGCCAGCACCCAAATGAGAGGCCAGCAGTTCTTC
CASTQMRGQQFF